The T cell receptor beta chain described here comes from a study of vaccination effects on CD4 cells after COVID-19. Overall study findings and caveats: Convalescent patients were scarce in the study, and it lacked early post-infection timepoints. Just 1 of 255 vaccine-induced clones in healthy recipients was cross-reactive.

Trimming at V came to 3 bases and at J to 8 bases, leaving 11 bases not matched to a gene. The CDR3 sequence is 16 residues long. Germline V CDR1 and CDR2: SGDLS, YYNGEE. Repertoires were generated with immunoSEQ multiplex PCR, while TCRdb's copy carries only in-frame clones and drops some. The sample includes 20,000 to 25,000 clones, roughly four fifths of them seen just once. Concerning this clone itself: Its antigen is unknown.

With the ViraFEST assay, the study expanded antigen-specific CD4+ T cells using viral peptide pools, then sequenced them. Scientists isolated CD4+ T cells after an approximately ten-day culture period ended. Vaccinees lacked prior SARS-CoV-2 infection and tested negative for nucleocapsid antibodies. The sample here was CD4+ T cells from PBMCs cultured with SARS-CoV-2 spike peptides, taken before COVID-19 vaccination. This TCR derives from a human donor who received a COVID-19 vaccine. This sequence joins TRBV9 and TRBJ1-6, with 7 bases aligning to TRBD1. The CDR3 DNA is TGTGCCAGCAGCGCTGGACCCAGGGGGGGTGATTCACCCCTCCACTTT. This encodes CASSAGPRGGDSPLHF.